This TCR beta chain was profiled in a study of neurological immune-mediated disorders (dated by TCRdb to 2018 to 2020). For context, the study as a whole: Using UMI-based sequencing, the study compared peripheral blood TCR-beta repertoires from patients with HTLV-I-associated myelopathy (HAM/TSP), patients with multiple sclerosis, and healthy controls. Longitudinal samples, technical triplicates and paired sorted CD4+ and CD8+ T-cell subsets, alongside PBMC samples, were included among the roughly 98 TCR-beta libraries. The cohort included 60 to 75 subjects: some 15 with HAM/TSP, approximately 34 with multiple sclerosis, and 20 or so healthy controls.

CDR1 and CDR2, per the germline V gene (reference sequence), are LNHDA and SQIVND. The junction shows trimming of 8 bases on V and 4 bases on J, plus 12 bases between the germline ends. The cysteine opens and the phenylalanine closes a CDR3 of 13 amino acids. CDR3 DNA is the only sequence kept; it has 39 bases, read in frame from the first base. Paper-wide results and their limitations: No identical CDR3 amino acid sequences were found to be shared among expanded clones across subjects, suggesting that TCR-beta repertoires were private in all groups. TCR clonal expansion was highest in HAM/TSP patients and lowest in MS patients, with MS patients falling below even healthy controls.

The healthy controls were volunteers from a blood bank in Maryland, USA. TCR libraries for sorted subsets were made from roughly 1 million sorted CD4+ or CD8+ T cells. Peripheral blood was subjected to Ficoll-Hypaque density gradient centrifugation to isolate PBMCs, which were then cryopreserved in liquid nitrogen. The study also sequenced paired sorted CD4+ and CD8+ subsets from healthy controls, HAM/TSP patients and MS patients. This clonotype has at least ten counts. What antigen it recognizes has not been identified. The record has no base qualities; no much larger clone is one base away. To synthesize cDNA, template-switch 5'RACE was performed with a primer carrying a 10-nucleotide random unique molecular identifier so that each TCR transcript was tagged. Over 170 million TCR-beta sequences, covering 15-18 subjects, were produced in each sequencing run. Total RNA was extracted with the RNeasy kit. The KAPA Real-time Library Amplification kit was used to amplify TCR-beta VDJ regions with primers for the TCR constant region and the 5'RACE anchor. A first PCR added sample indexes and Illumina adaptors, and a second PCR then raised library yield. After Ampure bead purification, the TCR product of roughly 650 bp was size-selected on a 2% E-gel SizeSelection system. Before pooling, library quality was checked on a Bioanalyzer, concentration was measured with Qubit, and libraries were quantified with the Kapa Library Quantification kit. Libraries were sequenced paired-end 2 x 150 bp on an Illumina HiSeq 2500. To increase sequence diversity, roughly 24-31% phiX was spiked into each library pool. On the authors' methods: Quality-filtered reads were processed with the UMI-based MiGEC pipeline, which removed over 75% of raw TCR sequences during error correction. VDJ genes were aligned to IMGT germline references, and clonotypes were defined by unique CDR3 amino acid sequence plus V-J genes. Clonal expansion, Shannon diversity and CDR3 relatedness (CalcPairwiseDistances, ClusterSamples) were evaluated with VDJtools, and phylogenetic trees were built with CLCbio workbench. A clone was classed as expanded if it had 8 or more unique UMIs, a cutoff based on coefficient-of-variation modelling across technical triplicates. TCRdb itself trimmed the public reads at Q25 with fastp, ran MiXCR and retained productive beta chains. Identical CDR3 proteins give one entry, which carries the most common genes and DNA. The V and J calls reflect TCRdb's pipeline rather than the authors' work. The sample table lists 30,000 to 35,000 distinct CDR3 sequences, approximately 4% of them with a count of one. The ten top clones hold 20% to 25% of the sample.

The rearrangement joined TRBV19 to TRBJ2-4; the best D guess is TRBD1, with 5 bases matching. The sample taken for sequencing was CD4+ T cells from blood. The TCR was taken from a woman between 40 and 50 years old in good health. The CDR3 amino acid sequence is: CASHDRLKNIQYF. The bases read TGTGCCAGTCACGACAGATTAAAAAACATTCAGTACTTC.